A single T cell receptor (beta chain) is shown here with its context. Its antigen is not known. TCRdb's table, derived via immunoSEQ multiplex PCR, lists solely in-frame clones and lacks some. The table has approximately 150,000 clones, approximately 94% seen once. The data were obtained in a study of T cell responses to AZD1222 COVID-19 vaccine. Broader study findings: White British donors predominated, females outnumbered males, and clonal diversity was possibly underestimated. Spike-wide coverage was observed for vaccine-associated CD4 TCRs, with dominant responses at 160-218 and 743-854. Close to half of all spike-specific TCRs reportedly target regions of the variants that are unmutated.

Germline CDR1 reads SNHLY; CDR2 reads FYNNEI. V shed 7 bases and J 8 bases; nucleotides not matched to a gene: 6. CDR3 size: 13 residues. The TCR originated in an adult in good health. The material was peripheral blood, obtained on day 0 of AZD1222 vaccination. This rearrangement joins TRBV2 to TRBJ1-4, with 8 bases lining up with TRBD1. The CDR3 sequence is CASNRGTYEKLFF. The CDR3 nucleotides are TGTGCCAGCAACAGGGGGACGTACGAAAAACTGTTTTTT.